The T cell receptor beta chain under discussion was sequenced for a study of T cell repertoires in cytomegalovirus infection. TCRdb independently ran MiXCR on the reads; one entry per CDR3 protein. This sample has 84,000 or so distinct CDR3 sequences, with approximately 46% found just once. Study-level results: Predominance within the ex vivo response was attributable to HLA-C-restricted CMV-specific TCR beta clonotypes. Adding up the frequency of public TCR beta families identified people who carried CMV plus the relevant HLA.

Trimming cost V 3 bases and J 6 bases; bases outside gene matches: 6. Germline-derived CDR1 and CDR2 are LNHDA and SQIVND (reference sequence). CDR3 length equals 16 residues. In the case of this clonotype: What it recognizes is unknown.

The clonotype comes from a human donor in good health (CMV status not recorded). Some clones in this sample may be carry-over from other donors' samples. The source material was CD8+ T cells from cultured PBMCs, sampled from culture after CMV antigen stimulation. The gene calls are TRBV19 and TRBJ2-1, with 12 bases aligning to TRBD2. The CDR3 DNA is TGTGCCAGTAGTATGACTAGCGGGAGAAGAGTCAATGAGCAGTTCTTC. This gives the protein CASSMTSGRRVNEQFF.